This entry lists 8 T cell receptor beta chains sequenced from one sample in a study of shared clonotypes between healthy human individuals. Sequenced by immunoSEQ multiplex PCR; TCRdb stores in-frame clones only, minus some. The sample yields some 2,400,000 clones, more than 90% seen once. Sequencing was carried out using naive CD4+ T cells sorted from blood. Subset here: CD45RA+ positively selected. Receptors were obtained from a man younger than 30 in good health.

The V and J genes are TRBV19 and TRBJ1-4; 7 positions match TRBD1. CDR3 size: 15 residues. Trimming at V came to 5 bases and at J to 8 bases, leaving 11 bases not matched to a gene. Germline CDR1 LNHDA, CDR2 SQIVND (reference sequence). The CDR3: CASSALTGTGEKLFF. The CDR3 DNA sequence: TGTGCCAGTAGTGCCCTGACAGGGACGGGAGAAAAACTGTTTTTT.

CDR3 nucleotide sequence: TGCGCCAGCAGTGGGGTCCGGACGCCAAGAGCCGAGCAGTACTTC. It translates to CASSGVRTPRAEQYF. The V call is TRBV10-1, the J call TRBJ2-7; D is ambiguous. Germline V gene lookup returns CDR1 WNHNN and CDR2 SYGVQD (reference sequence). V was clipped by 4 bases and J by 6 bases, with 19 bases between them. The CDR3 totals 15 residues.

In nucleotides, the CDR3 is TGTGCCAGCAGTCCCGGTACGGGGCCTAATGAAAAACTGTTTTTT. It encodes CASSPGTGPNEKLFF. The chain uses TRBV11-2 and TRBJ1-4; D is possibly TRBD1 (5 bases). The CDR3 loop spans 15 amino acids. V lost 6 bases, J lost 3 bases, and 14 bases lay in between. The germline CDR1 and CDR2 sequences are SGHAT and FQNNGV.

The rearrangement joins TRBV18 to TRBJ2-7; maybe TRBD1 (6 bases). The V end lost 4 bases, the J end lost 6 bases, and 10 bases lay between the germline ends. This CDR3 is built from 12 residues. Germline V CDR1 and CDR2: KGHSH, LQKENI. Here the CDR3 DNA reads TGTGCCAGCTCACTGGGACAAGGCGAGCAGTACTTC. Amino acid sequence: CASSLGQGEQYF.

This chain connects TRBV28 to TRBJ1-6; 7 bases map to TRBD1. With V trimmed by 4 bases and J by 2 bases, 11 bases remained unmatched. CDR1 and CDR2 (germline): MDHEN, SYDVKM. The CDR3 runs to 18 residues. The CDR3 DNA reads as TGTGCCAGCAGTTCAACCCGACCGGGACAGACCTATAATTCACCCCTCCACTTT. As protein: CASSSTRPGQTYNSPLHF.

As regards this clone: One end of the junction does not line up with germline, which may come from a read error. The chain links TRBV7-7 to TRBJ2-3; D remains unclear. Germline CDR1 SSHAT, CDR2 FNYEAQ (reference sequence). The CDR3 spans 14 residues. The CDR3 nucleotides read TGTGCTAGCAGCTCGGGCGTTAGCACAGATACGCAGTATTTT. Translating gives CASSSGVSTDTQYF.

The chain uses TRBV28 and TRBJ2-7; unclear D gene. This CDR3 comprises 13 residues. The V gene's germline CDR1 is MDHEN and CDR2 SYDVKM. V lost 9 bases and J 9 bases, leaving 21 bases between the germline ends. The CDR3 bases are TGTGCCAGTAACCAACCACTACAAGTTGGGCAGTACTTC. This codes for CASNQPLQVGQYF. Together with reference TRBV28 and TRBJ2-7, the CDR3 gives the full variable domain: DVKVTQSSRYLVKRTGEKVFLECVQDMDHENMFWYRQDPGLGLRLIYFSYDVKMKEKGDIPEGYSVSREKKERFSLILESASTNQTSMYLCASNQPLQVGQYFGPGTRLTVT.

This chain uses TRBV2 with TRBJ2-3; 7 bases are a match to TRBD2. The CDR3 extends over 15 amino acids. The germline V gene has CDR1 SNHLY and CDR2 FYNNEI. J was trimmed by 6 bases and V by 4 bases; bases with no gene match: 10. The CDR3 here is CASSVFAGAGDTQYF. The CDR3 region has the DNA TGTGCCAGCAGTGTCTTTGCGGGAGCCGGGGATACGCAGTATTTT. Variable domain in full (rest from reference TRBV2 and TRBJ2-3): EPEVTQTPSHQVTQMGQEVILRCVPISNHLYFYWYRQILGQKVEFLVSFYNNEISEKSEIFDDQFSVERPDGSNFTLKIRSTKLEDSAMYFCASSVFAGAGDTQYFGPGTRLTVL.